This TCR beta chain was profiled in a study of blood T cell repertoires in COVID-19. At the level of the study: Sites across the United States, Italy and Spain contributed samples from acute and convalescent COVID-19.

The Seattle site enrolled patients during active infection and followed them longitudinally. Original analysis: Reference gene primer amplification yielded estimated nucleated cell counts. Clones were sequenced by immunoSEQ multiplex PCR, and TCRdb holds only the in-frame ones, with some missing. V and J calls and clone size come straight from that table; D and trimming were deduced from the DNA. Of fewer than 300,000 clones listed, about 80% are singletons. The CDR3 spans 14 residues. Trimming took 6 bases from V and 4 from J; bases not matched to a gene: 8. The V gene's germline CDR1 is MDHEN and CDR2 SYDVKM.

The sequence derives from a person between 65 and 79 years old with COVID-19, enrolled during active disease. The sample taken for sequencing was peripheral blood. This chain joins TRBV28 and TRBJ1-2, with 7 positions matching TRBD1. The CDR3 sequence is CASSREGGPYGYTF. The CDR3 region has the DNA TGTGCCAGCAGCCGCGAAGGGGGCCCCTATGGCTACACCTTC.